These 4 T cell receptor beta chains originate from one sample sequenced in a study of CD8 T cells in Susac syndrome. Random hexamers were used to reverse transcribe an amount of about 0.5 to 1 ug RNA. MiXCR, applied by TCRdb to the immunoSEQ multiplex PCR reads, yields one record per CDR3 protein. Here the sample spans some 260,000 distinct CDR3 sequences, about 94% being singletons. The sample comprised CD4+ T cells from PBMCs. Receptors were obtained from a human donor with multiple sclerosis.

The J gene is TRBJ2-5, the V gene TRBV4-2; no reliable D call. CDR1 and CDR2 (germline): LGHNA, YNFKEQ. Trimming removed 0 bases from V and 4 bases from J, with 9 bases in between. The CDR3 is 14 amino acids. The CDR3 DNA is TGTGCCAGCAGCCAAGAACGAAGTGGAGAGACCCAGTACTTC. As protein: CASSQERSGETQYF.

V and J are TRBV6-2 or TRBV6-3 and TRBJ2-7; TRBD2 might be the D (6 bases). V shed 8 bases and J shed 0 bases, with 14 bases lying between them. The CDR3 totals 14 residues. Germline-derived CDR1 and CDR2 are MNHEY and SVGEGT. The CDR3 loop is CASSTGVRSYEQYF. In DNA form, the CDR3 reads TGTGCCAGCTCAACGGGGGTACGCTCCTACGAGCAGTACTTC.

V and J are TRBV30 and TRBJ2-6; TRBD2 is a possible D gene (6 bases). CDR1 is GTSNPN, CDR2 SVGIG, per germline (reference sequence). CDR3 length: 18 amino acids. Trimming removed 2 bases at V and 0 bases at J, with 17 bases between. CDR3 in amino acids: CAWSPYPGLHSGANVLTF. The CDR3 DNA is TGTGCCTGGAGTCCATACCCGGGACTGCACTCTGGGGCCAACGTCCTGACTTTC.

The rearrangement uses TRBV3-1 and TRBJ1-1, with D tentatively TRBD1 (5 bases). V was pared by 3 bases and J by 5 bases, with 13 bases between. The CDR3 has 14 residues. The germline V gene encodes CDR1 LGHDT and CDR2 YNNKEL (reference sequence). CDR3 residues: CASSQPSGGTEAFF. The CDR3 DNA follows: TGTGCCAGCAGCCAGCCCTCCGGGGGGACTGAAGCTTTCTTT.